These 30 T cell receptor beta chains share one sample of origin, sequenced in a study of blood T cell repertoires in COVID-19 (dated by TCRdb to the early 2020s). The protocol used for the library was the immunoSEQ multiplex PCR assay. TCRdb mirrors the immuneACCESS table, restricted to in-frame sequences. Some clones are absent from its copies; in checked studies, under half trace to an unresolved V gene, and the reason for the others is unknown. Across this sample there are tens of thousands of clones, with 81% seen only once. The ten largest make up 4% to 5.5% of the sample. Sequenced: peripheral blood. The origin of the receptors is a woman aged 55-75 years with acute or convalescent COVID-19.

This clone was found once. This sequence joins TRBV6-1 and TRBJ2-7; weak D call: TRBD2 (6 bases). This CDR3 has 16 residues. CDR1 and CDR2 from the germline V gene are MNHNS and SASEGT. Trimming took off 4 bases at V and 4 bases at J, with 20 bases between the two ends. CDR3 DNA sequence: TGTGCCAGCAGTGCCTCCTCCGGGGGACGGTTTTACGAGCAGTACTTC. Translated, it gives CASSASSGGRFYEQYF.

The gene calls are TRBV28 and TRBJ2-7; 7 bases align to TRBD2. The ends lost 5 bases at V and 1 base at J; junction bases unmatched: 5. CDR3 size: 14 residues. Germline assignment: CDR1 MDHEN and CDR2 SYDVKM. The CDR3 is CASSPLAVSYEQYF. For the CDR3, the DNA is TGTGCCAGCAGTCCGCTAGCGGTTTCCTACGAGCAGTACTTC.

DNA of the CDR3: TGTGCCAGCAGCAAACTCCCGGGCAATGAGCAGTTCTTC. It yields the protein CASSKLPGNEQFF. The chain uses TRBV13 and TRBJ2-1; D not certain. V lost 5 bases to trimming and J lost 6 bases, with 11 bases between them. The CDR3 sequence is 13 residues long. From germline, CDR1 is PRHDT and CDR2 FYEKMQ (reference sequence).

This chain links TRBV4-1 with TRBJ1-1; 8 positions match TRBD1. V shed 0 bases and J 1 base; nucleotides not matched to a gene: 7. CDR3 size: 17 residues. Germline V gene data show CDR1 as MGHRA and CDR2 as YSYEKL. CDR3 region: CASSQEWQGAANTEAFF. CDR3 nucleotides: TGCGCCAGCAGCCAAGAGTGGCAGGGGGCGGCGAACACTGAAGCTTTCTTT.

The CDR3 bases are TGCGCCAGCAGCTTGGGAGCTAGCGGGGAGTACGAGCAGTACTTC. Its protein is CASSLGASGEYEQYF. The gene calls are TRBV5-1 and TRBJ2-7; 9 bases fit TRBD2. V gave up 0 bases and J gave up 4 bases; unmatched junction bases: 5. CDR1 is SGHRS, CDR2 YFSETQ, per germline. This CDR3 is 15 amino acids long. Complete variable domain (other parts from reference TRBV5-1 and TRBJ2-7): KAGVTQTPRYLIKTRGQQVTLSCSPISGHRSVSWYQQTPGQGLQFLFEYFSETQRNKGNFPGRFSGRQFSNSRSEMNVSTLELGDSALYLCASSLGASGEYEQYFGPGTRLTVT.

This sequence joins TRBV2 and TRBJ2-2, with TRBD1 matching 8 bases. The germline CDR1 and CDR2 sequences are SNHLY and FYNNEI. The CDR3 is made up of 14 amino acids. The trim removed 11 bases at V and 4 bases at J, leaving 9 bases unmatched. CDR3 in DNA: TGTGCCGAGGGCAGGGGGCAGGGCACCGGGGAGCTGTTTTTT. This encodes CAEGRGQGTGELFF.

This chain joins TRBV5-8 and TRBJ2-7; D possibly corresponds to TRBD2 (6 bases). The germline gives CDR1 SGHTS, CDR2 YDEGEE. Trimming removed 1 base at V and 8 bases at J, with 22 bases between. CDR3 length: 16 residues. CDR3 sequence: CASSLRSLAGRPQQYF. CDR3 coding DNA: TGTGCCAGCAGCTTGAGATCGTTGGCGGGGAGGCCCCAGCAGTACTTC.

A note on this clone: The same CDR3 is also encoded by other DNA sequences in this sample. V usage is TRBV12-3 or TRBV12-4 and J usage is TRBJ2-7; D might be TRBD1 (6 bases). CDR3 length: 12 residues. Trimming left V 5 bases short and J 3 bases short, with 8 bases between. Here the CDR3 reads CASSPTGYEQYF. The DNA of the CDR3 is TGTGCCAGCAGTCCGACAGGCTACGAGCAGTACTTC.

This clone was counted once. J is TRBJ1-1 and V is TRBV7-2, with 8 positions matching TRBD1. The V segment lost 3 bases and the J segment 3 bases; nucleotides outside the gene matches: 6. Per germline, CDR1 SGHTA and CDR2 FQGNSA. The CDR3 runs 15 residues. The CDR3 region has the DNA TGTGCCAGCAGCTTCTGGACAGGGTTTCACACTGAAGCTTTCTTT. Its protein is CASSFWTGFHTEAFF.

The genes are TRBV27 and TRBJ1-1; D perhaps matches TRBD1 (6 bases). The CDR3 has 14 residues. V shed 2 bases and J shed 1 base, with 8 bases lying between them. From germline, CDR1 is MNHEY and CDR2 SMNVEV (reference sequence). The CDR3 bases are TGTGCCAGCAGTTTAAGGGGGTGGAACACTGAAGCTTTCTTT. This translates into CASSLRGWNTEAFF.

This chain joins TRBV5-1 and TRBJ2-4; no clear D gene. The CDR3 is made up of 12 amino acids. From germline, CDR1 is SGHRS and CDR2 YFSETQ. The V and J ends lost 7 bases and 6 bases respectively, with 11 bases between them. The CDR3 nucleotides read TGCGCCAGCGGAAGCGATTCAAACATTCAGTACTTC. Protein sequence: CASGSDSNIQYF.

The chain couples TRBV20-1 to TRBJ1-1; D is uncertain. Trimming removed 5 bases at V and 10 bases at J, with 14 bases between. From germline, CDR1 is DFQATT and CDR2 SNEGSKA (reference sequence). The CDR3 covers 11 residues. The CDR3 region is CSAGLVKRAFF. CDR3 DNA sequence: TGCAGTGCTGGATTAGTTAAGCGAGCTTTCTTT.

This sequence joins TRBV24-1 and TRBJ2-2, with 9 bases matching TRBD2. Trimming took 7 bases from V and 7 from J; bases not matched to a gene: 3. Germline-derived CDR1 and CDR2 are KGHDR and SFDVKD. The CDR3 is 13 amino acids. CDR3 protein: CATSRLAVGELFF. DNA of the CDR3: TGTGCCACCAGCCGACTAGCGGTCGGGGAGCTGTTTTTT.

The chain is built from TRBV10-3 and TRBJ1-1, with D unresolved. Germline assignment: CDR1 ENHRY and CDR2 SYGVKD. The CDR3 extends over 12 amino acids. Trimming pared 2 bases from V and 8 bases from J, leaving 9 bases between. CDR3 DNA: TGTGCCATCAGTGAGAATGAGATCGAAGCTTTCTTT. Translating it yields CAISENEIEAFF.

This clone was seen only once. The CDR3 here is CATKGASGDYEQYF. The CDR3 DNA sequence: TGTGCCACCAAAGGGGCTAGCGGGGACTACGAGCAGTACTTC. The chain is built from TRBV6-5 and TRBJ2-7; TRBD2 aligns across 9 bases. Germline V gene lookup returns CDR1 MNHEY and CDR2 SVGAGI. The CDR3 has 14 amino acids. V lost 10 bases and J lost 3; bases outside the gene matches: 10.

The chain is built from TRBV6-5 and TRBJ2-1; D unclear. V was clipped by 0 bases and J by 7 bases, with 7 bases between them. Germline CDR1 is MNHEY and CDR2 is SVGAGI. This CDR3 has 13 amino acids. CDR3 loop: CASSYSRGNEQFF. The CDR3 nucleotides read TGTGCCAGCAGTTACTCGAGAGGAAATGAGCAGTTCTTC.

The genes are TRBV3-1 (or the pseudogene TRBV3-2) and TRBJ1-1; no reliable D call. CDR3 length equals 13 residues. Looked up from germline, CDR1 is LGHDT and CDR2 is YNNKEL (reference sequence). Trimming left V 1 base short and J 7 bases short, with 10 bases between. The CDR3 coding sequence is TGTGCCAGCAGCCAAGTTAACACCCTTGAAGCTTTCTTT. Translated: CASSQVNTLEAFF.

V gene TRBV5-1 combines with J gene TRBJ2-7; 7 nucleotides agree with TRBD1. V was clipped by 0 bases and J by 2 bases; unmatched bases: 2. CDR3 length: 14 amino acids. CDR1 is SGHRS and CDR2 is YFSETQ in the germline V gene. The CDR3 DNA sequence: TGCGCCAGCAGCTTGGCAGGGGGACCCTACGAGCAGTACTTC. Translated: CASSLAGGPYEQYF.

This clone came up once. This chain uses TRBV7-6 with TRBJ2-5, with TRBD1 matching 10 bases. CDR1 is SGHVS and CDR2 is FNYEAQ in the germline V gene. The V and J ends lost 3 bases and 1 base, in that order; junction bases with no gene match: 5. CDR3 length equals 16 residues. The CDR3 sequence is CASSFPTGGTQETQYF. CDR3 nucleotide sequence: TGTGCCAGCAGCTTCCCGACAGGGGGCACCCAAGAGACCCAGTACTTC.

The V and J genes are TRBV3-1 (or the pseudogene TRBV3-2) and TRBJ2-2; 11 bases line up with TRBD2. The CDR3 is 17 residues long. Germline lookup yields CDR1 LGHDT and CDR2 YNNKEL (reference sequence). J lost 5 bases, V lost 1 base, and 6 bases had no gene match. The CDR3 reads CASSQGRLAGRTGELFF. CDR3 DNA: TGTGCCAGCAGCCAAGGGAGACTAGCGGGAAGGACCGGGGAGCTGTTTTTT.

The chain couples TRBV3-1 (or the pseudogene TRBV3-2) to TRBJ1-6; no definite D call. The CDR3 has 14 residues. Germline assignment: CDR1 LGHDT and CDR2 YNNKEL (reference sequence). Trimming removed 4 bases at V and 3 bases at J, with 7 bases between. CDR3: CASSRGSYNSPLHF. CDR3 sequence (DNA): TGTGCCAGCAGCCGCGGGAGCTATAATTCACCCCTCCACTTT.

This clone was picked up one time. V usage is TRBV5-6 and J usage is TRBJ2-1; D may be TRBD1 (6 bases). Trimming left V 0 bases short and J 9 bases short, with 19 bases between. The CDR3 spans 16 residues. Germline CDR1 SGHDT, CDR2 YYEEEE. The CDR3 loop is CASSLVGQGSLSEQFF. DNA for the CDR3: TGTGCCAGCAGCTTGGTGGGTCAGGGGTCCCTGAGTGAGCAGTTCTTC.

V and J are TRBV7-9 and TRBJ2-1, with D possibly being TRBD1 (5 bases). This CDR3 spans 14 amino acids. Deletions cut 0 bases from V and 4 bases from J, with 7 bases between. CDR1 is SEHNR and CDR2 is FQNEAQ in the germline V gene (reference sequence). CDR3 nucleotide sequence: TGTGCCAGCAGCTTAGCGCAGGGATACAATGAGCAGTTCTTC. Its translation: CASSLAQGYNEQFF. The full variable domain, rest sourced from reference TRBV7-9 and TRBJ2-1, is DTGVSQNPRHKITKRGQNVTFRCDPISEHNRLYWYRQTLGQGPEFLTYFQNEAQLEKSRLLSDRFSAERPKGSFSTLEIQRTEQGDSAMYLCASSLAQGYNEQFFGPGTRLTVL.

The chain combines TRBV18 with TRBJ1-3; D is unclear. Between the trimmed V and J ends, which lost 0 bases and 0 bases, there was a span of 6 bases. The CDR3 spans 15 residues. Germline assignment: CDR1 KGHSH and CDR2 LQKENI. CDR3 sequence (DNA): TGTGCCAGCTCACCACCTGTGGCCTCTGGAAACACCATATATTTT. It specifies CASSPPVASGNTIYF. Full variable domain (rest looked up from reference TRBV18 and TRBJ1-3): NAGVMQNPRHLVRRRGQEARLRCSPMKGHSHVYWYRQLPEEGLKFMVYLQKENIIDESGMPKERFSAEFPKEGPSILRIQQVVRGDSAAYFCASSPPVASGNTIYFGEGSWLTVV.

The genes are TRBV29-1 and TRBJ1-2; TRBD1 aligns across 10 bases. The CDR3 totals 11 residues. The trim removed 4 bases at V and 7 bases at J, leaving 0 bases unmatched. The germline V gene has CDR1 SQVTM and CDR2 ANQGSEA. The CDR3 sequence: CSVGDRGGYTF. The CDR3 bases are TGCAGCGTTGGGGACAGGGGTGGCTACACCTTC.

This chain joins TRBV11-3 and TRBJ2-2; D call uncertain. Germline V gene sequence: CDR1 SGHNT, CDR2 YENEEA. This CDR3 has 14 amino acids. Trimming removed 4 bases from V and 4 bases from J, with 10 bases in between. The DNA for the CDR3 is TGTGCCAGCAGCTCCCGTCTCGGCACCGGGGAGCTGTTTTTT. Amino acid sequence: CASSSRLGTGELFF.

A single count supports this clone. The chain is built from TRBV7-8 and TRBJ2-7, with a tentative D call TRBD1 (5 bases). In germline, CDR1 is SGHVS, CDR2 FQNEAQ. The CDR3 totals 15 residues. V was trimmed by 1 base and J by 0 bases, leaving 10 bases between them. The CDR3 loop reads CASSLVGAHSYEQYF. CDR3 in DNA: TGTGCCAGCAGCTTAGTTGGGGCCCACTCCTACGAGCAGTACTTC.

The rearrangement joins TRBV2 to TRBJ1-5, with 7 nucleotides matching TRBD1. Germline V gives CDR1 SNHLY, CDR2 FYNNEI. The V segment lost 9 bases and the J segment 4 bases; nucleotides outside the gene matches: 6. CDR3 length: 13 residues. The CDR3 DNA reads TGTGCCAGTCTTAGGGGGCAGAATCAGCCCCAGCATTTT. Protein: CASLRGQNQPQHF.

This clone has a handful of counts. V gene TRBV18 combines with J gene TRBJ1-6, with no clear D. CDR3 length: 12 residues. CDR1 is KGHSH and CDR2 is LQKENI in the germline V gene. V dropped 4 bases and J dropped 10 bases, with 8 bases sitting between them. The CDR3 nucleotides read TGTGCCAGCTCACGGGCCTCCTCACCCCTCCACTTT. This sequence encodes CASSRASSPLHF.

The chain couples TRBV9 to TRBJ2-2, with 8 bases fitting TRBD2. V was clipped by 8 bases and J by 3 bases; unmatched bases: 6. This CDR3 contains 14 residues. Germline assignment: CDR1 SGDLS and CDR2 YYNGEE. DNA for the CDR3: TGTGCCAGTGAGACTAGCGTTCACACCGGGGAGCTGTTTTTT. Amino acid sequence: CASETSVHTGELFF.